This TCR beta chain was identified in a study of beta chain features in type 1 diabetes (dated by TCRdb to the late 2010s). About the study as a whole: Patients and healthy donors did not differ in mean age, gender distribution, total cell number or subset yield. Across all samples, 107,917,701 sorted cells were examined, and cell number per subset correlated strongly with RNA yield. The study compared TCRB repertoires of sorted circulating CD4+ T cell subsets between recently diagnosed type 1 diabetes patients and matched healthy donors. Regulatory and stem cell-like memory subsets were obtained from only 8 patients and about eight healthy donors, while naive and central memory subsets were obtained from all 30 or so donors. Here is what the overall study found, with its caveats: Because small numbers of individuals were included in the HLA sub-analyses, any influence of HLA type on TCRB rearrangement was left unresolved. Naive, central memory and regulatory TCRB repertoires appeared more similar among patients than among healthy donors. At VDJ recombination sites, type 1 diabetes patients had fewer insertions and more deleted nucleotides, which implies abnormalities in thymic rearrangement. Sequencing cDNA rather than genomic DNA could over-represent highly expressing activated cells, although activation and CD3 levels did not differ between groups. A moderate but significant shortening of TCRB CDR3 length was observed in type 1 diabetes patients in all four CD4+ subsets. PCR might favor shorter templates, but patient and control samples were amplified and corrected together, so any skew would affect both groups equally.

From each donor, a single peripheral blood sample of about 100 mL on average was drawn into heparinised tubes. A BD FACSAria II was used to sort naive, central memory, regulatory and stem cell-like memory CD4+ T cells with a panel that included CD45RO, CCR7, CD25, CD127, CD95 and CD27. Every sorted population had a purity above 95%. PBMCs were isolated immediately by Lymphoprep density gradient centrifugation and stained directly without culture. So that batch effects would be minimized, each experiment stained and sorted samples in pairs, pairing one healthy donor with one patient. The entire isolated RNA was reverse transcribed using the High Capacity cDNA Reverse Transcription Kit, and thus expressed TCRB transcripts were sequenced. Deep immunoSEQ sequencing was performed on naive, central memory and regulatory T cell samples, with an average of roughly 3.3 million total reads per sample. Sorted cells were lysed in RLT buffer and RNA was extracted with DNase-treated RNeasy Micro or Mini kits, depending on cell number. Each cell subset was processed separately to prevent cross-contamination, with patient and healthy donor samples processed together. Using the immunoSEQ multiplex PCR, TCRB sequences were amplified from cDNA into 87-bp fragments spanning the CDR3 region. Sequencing of the amplicons was performed on the Illumina HiSeq platform. The study's own analysis went as follows. PCR bias was computationally corrected using synthetic template baselines, reads within Hamming distance 2 were collapsed, and singletons that could not be merged were discarded. Reads were aligned to IMGT to assign V, D and J genes, CDR3 length, and insertions or deletions at six rearrangement sites. Within each subset, clonotype counts were normalized to the number of sorted cells before true diversity and Gini coefficients were calculated with the tcR R package. Repertoire sharing was quantified using the overlap coefficient calculated on TCRB nucleotide sequences. Out-of-frame TCRB sequences from naive cells were analyzed as a proxy for the pre-selection repertoire. TCRdb holds this immuneACCESS table with in-frame rearrangements only. Some clones are missing; in checked studies, unresolved V genes explain under half, and the rest has no known cause. D and trimming come from the DNA, and the V and J calls and clone size come from that table. This sample holds around 250,000 clones; about 14% were observed only once. The ten largest clones capture around 0.019% of the sample.

Regarding this clone: Its antigen remains undetermined. No much larger clone exists at a distance of one base, and base qualities are not known.

The source material was naive CD4+ T cells from blood. In the paper's terms, the cell subset or site label means: true naive CD4+ T cells. The sequence was obtained from a man younger than 45 with type 1 diabetes.

The DNA is TGCGCCAGCAGCTGGGGGACTAGCGTTTTCTACGAGCAGTACTTC. Translated, it gives CASSWGTSVFYEQYF. The sequence joins TRBV5-1 to TRBJ2-7; TRBD2 fits 10 bases in the junction. The germline V gene sets CDR1 to SGHRS and CDR2 to YFSETQ. Taken from cysteine to phenylalanine, the CDR3 has 15 residues. Only the CDR3 DNA stays, 45 bases, in frame from base 1. Trimmed from V: 3 bases; trimmed from J: 3 bases; junction bases lacking a gene match: 6. The CDR3, completed at both ends by the reference TRBV5-1 and TRBJ2-7 genes, gives the full variable domain KAGVTQTPRYLIKTRGQQVTLSCSPISGHRSVSWYQQTPGQGLQFLFEYFSETQRNKGNFPGRFSGRQFSNSRSEMNVSTLELGDSALYLCASSWGTSVFYEQYFGPGTRLTVT.